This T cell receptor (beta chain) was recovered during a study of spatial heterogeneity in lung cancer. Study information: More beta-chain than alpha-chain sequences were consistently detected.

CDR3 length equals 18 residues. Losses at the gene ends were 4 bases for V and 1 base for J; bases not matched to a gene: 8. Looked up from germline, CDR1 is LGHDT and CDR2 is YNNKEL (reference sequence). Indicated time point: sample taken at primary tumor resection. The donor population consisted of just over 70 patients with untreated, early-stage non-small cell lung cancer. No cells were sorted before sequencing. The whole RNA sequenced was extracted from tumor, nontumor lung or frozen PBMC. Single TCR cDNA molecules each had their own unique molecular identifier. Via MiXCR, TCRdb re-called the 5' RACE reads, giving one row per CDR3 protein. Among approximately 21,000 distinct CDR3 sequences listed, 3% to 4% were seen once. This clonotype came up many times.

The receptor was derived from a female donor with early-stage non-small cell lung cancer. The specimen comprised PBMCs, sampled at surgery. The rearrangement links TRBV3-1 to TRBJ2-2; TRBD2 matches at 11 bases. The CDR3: CASSRLTSGTRNTGELFF. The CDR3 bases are TGTGCCAGCAGCCGGCTGACTAGCGGGACAAGGAACACCGGGGAGCTGTTTTTT.